This T cell receptor beta chain was sequenced for a study of Ad26.COV2.S vaccination and SARS-CoV-2 variants. Study in general: Enrollment placed the donor in the COV1001 Ad26.COV2.S trial arm. Study results and caveats: Comparable non-spike TCR breadth was observed in vaccine and placebo recipients. Placebo recipients had lower spike-specific TCR breadth than vaccine recipients.

Treatment reported: 15 to 20 received Ad26.COV2.S at low or high dose, single or two shots; roughly five received placebo; per-sample allocation not given. Collection of samples fell on day 63 after the first vaccine or placebo injection. Cohort 1b enrolled adults aged 18-55 years in Boston. Only a few counts were recorded for this clone. Antigen specificity is unknown. The CDR3 has 15 residues. Trimming took 3 bases from V and 5 from J; bases not matched to a gene: 6. Germline loops: CDR1 LNHNV, CDR2 YYDKDF (reference sequence). Clones were sequenced by immunoSEQ multiplex PCR, and TCRdb holds only the in-frame ones, with some missing. The sample has approximately 240,000 clones, around 89% seen once.

The rearrangement links TRBV15 to TRBJ2-5, with TRBD2 identical over 10 bases. Sequences were derived from peripheral blood, sampled in a trial of Ad26.COV2.S vaccine versus placebo. This clonotype was obtained from a person between 18 and 65 years old who received the Ad26.COV2.S COVID-19 vaccine or a placebo. The CDR3: CATSRNSGGSETQYF. The CDR3 nucleotides read TGTGCCACCAGCAGGAATAGCGGGGGGTCTGAGACCCAGTACTTC.